The source of this TCR beta chain is a study of cytomegalovirus exposure and HLA in healthy donors. Study-level findings and limits: In a later analysis, compared with equally common non-associated chains, HLA-associated beta chains were more expanded.

Points on this clone: The antigen is unknown.

The PCR employed 60 Vbeta primers together with 13 Jbeta primers. The table came from immunoSEQ multiplex PCR; TCRdb's copy has only in-frame clones and leaves some out. The table for this sample gives about 210,000 clones. This receptor was taken from a woman in her twenties or thirties in good health and CMV-seropositive. The sequenced material came from PBMCs.

CDR3: CASMEGVAGVGEQYF. DNA of the CDR3: TGTGCCAGCATGGAGGGGGTAGCGGGAGTGGGCGAGCAGTACTTC. The J gene is TRBJ2-7, the V gene TRBV27; 9 nucleotides match TRBD2. The CDR3 consists of 15 residues. V gave up 7 bases and J gave up 6 bases; unmatched junction bases: 13. Germline V CDR1 and CDR2: MNHEY, SMNVEV (reference sequence).